These 22 T cell receptor beta chains came from one sample sequenced in a study of blood T cells in healthy people across ages. PCR was performed a second time for about 6 to 12 cycles using a sample-barcoded 5' primer and a J-beta primer mix. Via MiXCR, TCRdb re-called the 5' RACE reads, giving one row per CDR3 protein. In the table there are some 1.4 million distinct CDR3 sequences, 35% to 45% of which are singletons. Sequencing input: blood. The receptors stem from a woman between 18 and 29 years old in good health.

The chain joins TRBV15 to TRBJ2-7; weak D call: TRBD2 (7 bases). Looked up from germline, CDR1 is LNHNV and CDR2 is YYDKDF (reference sequence). V lost 4 bases and J lost 4, with 20 bases in between. The CDR3 sequence is 16 residues long. The CDR3 DNA reads as TGTGCCACCAGCAAAAGGGGGGGGCAATCAGGGTACGAGCAGTACTTC. Its protein is CATSKRGGQSGYEQYF. The full variable domain, in which reference TRBV15 and TRBJ2-7 provide the parts outside the CDR3, is DAMVIQNPRYQVTQFGKPVTLSCSQTLNHNVMYWYQQKSSQAPKLLFHYYDKDFNNEADTPDNFQSRRPNTSFCFLDIRSPGLGDTAMYLCATSKRGGQSGYEQYFGPGTRLTVT.

This clonotype turned up a few times. V is TRBV30 and J is TRBJ2-7; weak D call: TRBD1 (6 bases). Germline CDR1 reads GTSNPN; CDR2 reads SVGIG (reference sequence). The CDR3 length is 12 residues. V lost 0 bases to trimming and J lost 6 bases, with 9 bases between them. DNA for the CDR3: TGTGCCTGGAGTGTAACAGGGCGCGAGCAGTACTTC. Amino acid sequence: CAWSVTGREQYF. Combining the CDR3 with reference TRBV30 and TRBJ2-7 gives the whole variable domain SQTIHQWPATLVQPVGSPLSLECTVEGTSNPNLYWYRQAAGRGLQLLFYSVGIGQISSEVPQNLSASRPQDRQFILSSKKLLLSDSGFYLCAWSVTGREQYFGPGTRLTVT.

The V gene is TRBV2, the J gene TRBJ2-5; 11 bases align to TRBD2. The ends lost 6 bases at V and 0 bases at J; junction bases unmatched: 12. Germline values: CDR1 SNHLY, CDR2 FYNNEI. This CDR3 region has 18 residues. The CDR3: CASRAGTSGKRYQETQYF. In DNA form, the CDR3 reads TGTGCCAGCAGAGCAGGGACTAGCGGCAAACGGTACCAAGAGACCCAGTACTTC.

V gene TRBV6-5 combines with J gene TRBJ2-1, with 11 nucleotides matching TRBD2. J was trimmed by 14 bases and V by 6 bases; bases with no gene match: 9. CDR3 length: 13 amino acids. CDR1 is MNHEY, CDR2 SVGAGI, per germline. The CDR3 DNA sequence: TGTGCCAGCAGACCGGGACTAGCGGAAGTGGAGTTCTTC. Its translation: CASRPGLAEVEFF.

The chain has TRBV28 and TRBJ2-7; D may be TRBD1 or TRBD2 (5 bases each). Per germline, CDR1 MDHEN and CDR2 SYDVKM. This CDR3 has 15 amino acids. The V end was cut by 5 bases, the J end by 4 bases, with 18 bases between. The CDR3 sequence: CASSPLGETPYEQYF. Here the CDR3 DNA reads TGTGCCAGCAGTCCCTTGGGGGAGACTCCTTACGAGCAGTACTTC.

The V call is TRBV6-5, the J call TRBJ2-1; 9 nucleotides agree with TRBD2. There are 16 residues in the CDR3. J lost 7 bases, V lost 6 bases, and 13 bases had no gene match. Looked up from germline, CDR1 is MNHEY and CDR2 is SVGAGI. This chain's CDR3 is CASSQTIAGVGNEQFF. CDR3 in DNA: TGTGCCAGCAGCCAAACTATAGCGGGAGTAGGGAATGAGCAGTTCTTC.

V and J are TRBV6-6 and TRBJ2-7; TRBD1 might be the D (6 bases). The CDR3 is 16 residues long. V lost 6 bases, J lost 2 bases, and 20 bases lay in between. CDR1 and CDR2 from the germline V gene are MNHNY and SVGAGI (reference sequence). The CDR3 sequence is CASSPTAGAGAYEQYF. In nucleotides, the CDR3 is TGTGCCAGCAGCCCTACCGCCGGGGCAGGGGCCTACGAGCAGTACTTC.

This clonotype was seen a few times. With a much larger clone just one base away, this may be a read error. The V gene is TRBV28, the J gene TRBJ1-1; weak D call: TRBD1 (5 bases). There are 12 residues in the CDR3. Deletions cut 4 bases from V and 5 bases from J, with 8 bases between. The germline gives CDR1 MDHEN, CDR2 SYDVKM. Here the CDR3 DNA reads TGTGCCAGCAGTTGGTGGGGGACTGAAGCTTTCTTT. Protein: CASSWWGTEAFF.

This chain joins TRBV10-3 and TRBJ1-5; D remains unclear. V was trimmed by 5 bases and J by 0 bases, leaving 8 bases between them. CDR3 length: 14 residues. Germline-derived CDR1 and CDR2 are ENHRY and SYGVKD. CDR3: CAISREDSNQPQHF. The CDR3 bases are TGTGCCATCAGTAGGGAGGATAGCAATCAGCCCCAGCATTTT.

J is TRBJ2-5 and V is TRBV7-6, with D perhaps being TRBD1 or TRBD2 (5 bases each). V was clipped by 0 bases and J by 0 bases, with 11 bases between them. The CDR3 contains 16 residues. Germline V CDR1 and CDR2: SGHVS, FNYEAQ. CDR3 in amino acids: CASSLALGEYQETQYF. The CDR3 coding sequence is TGTGCCAGCAGCTTAGCGCTAGGGGAGTACCAAGAGACCCAGTACTTC. Filled out from reference TRBV7-6 and TRBJ2-5, the complete variable domain reads GAGVSQSPRYKVTKRGQDVALRCDPISGHVSLYWYRQALGQGPEFLTYFNYEAQQDKSGLPNDRFSAERPEGSISTLTIQRTEQRDSAMYRCASSLALGEYQETQYFGPGTRLLVL.

V and J are TRBV28 and TRBJ2-5; D is ambiguous. The V and J ends lost 11 bases and 3 bases respectively, with 16 bases between them. This CDR3 is built from 13 residues. CDR1 and CDR2 from the germline V gene are MDHEN and SYDVKM. The CDR3 reads CAASLASKETQYF. CDR3 nucleotides: TGTGCCGCCAGCCTGGCGTCCAAAGAGACCCAGTACTTC.

The chain recombines TRBV6-1 with TRBJ2-7; maybe TRBD2 (6 bases). This CDR3 has 15 residues. V gave up 1 base and J gave up 2 bases, with 12 bases separating them. CDR1 and CDR2 from the germline V gene are MNHNS and SASEGT. CDR3 region: CASSEEGGFTYEQYF. The CDR3 DNA follows: TGTGCCAGCAGTGAAGAGGGAGGATTTACCTACGAGCAGTACTTC.

The chain joins TRBV28 to TRBJ2-7; D is tentatively TRBD1 or TRBD2 (6 bases each). Germline V gives CDR1 MDHEN, CDR2 SYDVKM. The CDR3 runs 14 residues. V was trimmed by 2 bases and J by 12 bases, leaving 20 bases between them. The CDR3 DNA reads TGTGCCAGCAGTTTAAGCTCGTCCGGGGGCTCCCCGTACTTC. Its translation: CASSLSSSGGSPYF.

The chain links TRBV21-1 to TRBJ2-5; the D call in the table, TRBD2, was not verified against the DNA. TRBV21-1 is a pseudogene segment. The CDR3 extends over 14 amino acids. The CDR3: CASSQRGPPREQYF. As DNA, the CDR3 is TGTGCCAGCAGCCAAAGGGGCCCCCCGAGGGAGCAGTACTTC.

V usage is TRBV7-2 and J usage is TRBJ2-7; a possible D gene is TRBD2 (5 bases). V lost 3 bases and J lost 7, with 19 bases in between. The germline CDR1 and CDR2 sequences are SGHTA and FQGNSA. CDR3 size: 15 residues. The DNA for the CDR3 is TGTGCCAGCAGCTTTCCGGGAAAGGGTGGCAATGAGCAGTACTTC. Translating it yields CASSFPGKGGNEQYF.

This chain joins TRBV28 and TRBJ2-7; D not resolved. CDR3 length: 16 amino acids. The germline gives CDR1 MDHEN, CDR2 SYDVKM. V shed 3 bases and J shed 0 bases, with 15 bases lying between them. The CDR3 nucleotides are TGTGCCAGCAGTTTCCTCTCGCCCCTAATCTCCTACGAGCAGTACTTC. Translating gives CASSFLSPLISYEQYF.

This chain uses TRBV20-1 with TRBJ2-5; TRBD2 matches 10 bases. The CDR3 contains 15 residues. CDR1 is DFQATT and CDR2 is SNEGSKA in the germline V gene (reference sequence). V trimming: 3 bases; J trimming: 1 base; junction bases outside the gene matches: 5. The CDR3, as DNA: TGCAGTGCTAGGCGGACTAGCGGTTCCCAAGAGACCCAGTACTTC. Amino acid sequence: CSARRTSGSQETQYF.

The rearrangement joins TRBV20-1 to TRBJ2-7; D may be TRBD1 or TRBD2 (5 bases each). CDR3 length equals 13 residues. Germline CDR1 reads DFQATT; CDR2 reads SNEGSKA (reference sequence). V was clipped by 2 bases and J by 6 bases, with 14 bases between them. The CDR3 coding sequence is TGCAGTGCTAGACCGGGACCCACGGCCGAGCAGTACTTC. Translated: CSARPGPTAEQYF.

This chain links TRBV6-5 with TRBJ2-3, with TRBD2 matching over 9 bases. The germline gives CDR1 MNHEY, CDR2 SVGAGI. V lost 3 bases to trimming and J lost 9 bases; unmatched junction nucleotides: 10. The CDR3 length is 15 residues. The CDR3 spells CASSYGSSGAVTQYF. The CDR3 coding sequence is TGTGCCAGCAGTTATGGTTCTAGCGGGGCGGTCACGCAGTATTTT.

In this sample, this clonotype turned up a few times. The rearrangement links TRBV29-1 to TRBJ2-5; 12 nucleotides line up with TRBD2. The CDR3 sequence is 13 residues long. Germline trimming cut 8 bases from V and 5 bases from J; bases unmatched to any gene: 6. Germline CDR1 SQVTM, CDR2 ANQGSEA. The CDR3 loop reads CSITSGGMETQYF. The CDR3 bases are TGCAGCATCACTAGCGGGGGGATGGAGACCCAGTACTTC.

The chain uses TRBV4-1 and TRBJ2-1; no clear D gene. The CDR3 sequence is 17 residues long. V lost 4 bases to trimming and J lost 0 bases, with 16 bases between them. Per the germline V gene, CDR1 is MGHRA and CDR2 is YSYEKL. In DNA, the CDR3 is TGCGCCAGCAGCCGCCTCGTCCTGGTTAGCTCCTACAATGAGCAGTTCTTC. It codes for CASSRLVLVSSYNEQFF.

This clonotype was detected only a few times. The V call is TRBV10-3, the J call TRBJ1-2, with 8 bases that match TRBD1. CDR1 is ENHRY and CDR2 is SYGVKD in the germline V gene. Unmatched junction bases numbered 14, after V lost 5 bases and J lost 6 bases. The CDR3 runs 16 residues. The CDR3 DNA reads as TGTGCCATCAGTAATACTTTAGGACAGGGTTCCCATGGCTACACCTTC. Encoded protein: CAISNTLGQGSHGYTF.